This T cell receptor (beta chain) stems from a study of blood T cell repertoires in COVID-19. A word on this clone: Relative to the germline gene, one junction end is altered; a read error may explain this.

The data were produced by immunoSEQ multiplex PCR, yet TCRdb's version contains in-frame clones alone and is incomplete. The top ten hold 24% of the sample, which has 95,000 or so clones, approximately 80% seen once. Germline assignment: CDR1 MRHNA and CDR2 SNTAGT. The CDR3 is 15 amino acids. This TCR was sampled from a human donor in a cohort sampled during active COVID-19. The rearrangement uses TRBV6-4 and TRBJ2-5; 7 bases fit TRBD1. Sequences were obtained from peripheral blood. CDR3 sequence: CASSYSWGQQETQYF. The CDR3 DNA is TGTGCCAGCAGTTACTCCTGGGGACAGCAAGAGACCCAGTACTTC.